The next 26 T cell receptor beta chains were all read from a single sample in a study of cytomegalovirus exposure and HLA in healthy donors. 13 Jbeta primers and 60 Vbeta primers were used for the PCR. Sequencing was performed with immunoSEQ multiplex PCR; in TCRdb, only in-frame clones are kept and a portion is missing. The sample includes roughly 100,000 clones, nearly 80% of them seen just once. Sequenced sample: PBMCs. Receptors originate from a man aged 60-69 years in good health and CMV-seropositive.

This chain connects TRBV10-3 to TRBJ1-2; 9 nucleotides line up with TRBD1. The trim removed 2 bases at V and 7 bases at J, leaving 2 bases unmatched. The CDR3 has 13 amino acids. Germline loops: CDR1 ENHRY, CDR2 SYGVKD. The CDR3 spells CAISEGQGFGYTF. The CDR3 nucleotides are TGTGCCATCAGTGAGGGACAGGGGTTTGGCTACACCTTC.

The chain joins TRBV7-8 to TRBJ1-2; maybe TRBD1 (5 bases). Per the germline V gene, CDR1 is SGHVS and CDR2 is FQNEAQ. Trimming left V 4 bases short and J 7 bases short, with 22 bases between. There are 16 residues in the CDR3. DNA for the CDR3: TGTGCCAGCAGCTCCTCAAGGGGCTCAGTCATGGGTGGCTACACCTTC. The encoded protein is CASSSSRGSVMGGYTF.

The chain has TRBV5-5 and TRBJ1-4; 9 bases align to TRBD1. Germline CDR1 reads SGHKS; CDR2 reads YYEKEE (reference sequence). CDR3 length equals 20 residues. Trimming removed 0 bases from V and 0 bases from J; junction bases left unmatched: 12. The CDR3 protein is CASSLGDPRDREATNEKLFF. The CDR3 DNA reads TGTGCCAGCAGCTTGGGGGACCCCCGGGACAGGGAAGCAACTAATGAAAAACTGTTTTTT. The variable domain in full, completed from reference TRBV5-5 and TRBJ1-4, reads DAGVTQSPTHLIKTRGQQVTLRCSPISGHKSVSWYQQVLGQGPQFIFQYYEKEERGRGNFPDRFSARQFPNYSSELNVNALLLGDSALYLCASSLGDPRDREATNEKLFFGSGTQLSVL.

In nucleotides, the CDR3 is TGTGCCAGCAGCCAAGGGACAGGGCCCCAGGGCTACAATGAGCAGTTCTTC. It is translated as CASSQGTGPQGYNEQFF. The rearrangement links TRBV4-2 to TRBJ2-1; 8 positions agree with TRBD1. The CDR3 has 17 amino acids. Germline trimming cut 1 base from V and 3 bases from J; bases unmatched to any gene: 8. Per the germline V gene, CDR1 is LGHNA and CDR2 is YNFKEQ.

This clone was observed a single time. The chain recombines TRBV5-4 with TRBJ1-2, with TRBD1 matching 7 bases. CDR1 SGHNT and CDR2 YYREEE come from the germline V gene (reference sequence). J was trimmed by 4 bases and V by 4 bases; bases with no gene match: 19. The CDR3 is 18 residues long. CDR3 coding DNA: TGTGCCAGCAGCCTTGGCAATCCTACAGGGGCGGGCCTCTATGGCTACACCTTC. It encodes CASSLGNPTGAGLYGYTF.

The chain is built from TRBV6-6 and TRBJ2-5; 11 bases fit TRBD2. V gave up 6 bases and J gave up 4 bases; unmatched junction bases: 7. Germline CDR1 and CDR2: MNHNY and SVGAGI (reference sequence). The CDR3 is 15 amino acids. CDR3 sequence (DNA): TGTGCCAGCAGGCTTAGCGGGGGGGCAGGAGAGACCCAGTACTTC. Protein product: CASRLSGGAGETQYF.

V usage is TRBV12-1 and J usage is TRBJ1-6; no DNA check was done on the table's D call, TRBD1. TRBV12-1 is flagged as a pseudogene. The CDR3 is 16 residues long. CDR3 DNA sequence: TGTGCCAGCACCCGGGACAGAAGCTCCTATAATTCACCCCTCCACTTT. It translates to CASTRDRSSYNSPLHF.

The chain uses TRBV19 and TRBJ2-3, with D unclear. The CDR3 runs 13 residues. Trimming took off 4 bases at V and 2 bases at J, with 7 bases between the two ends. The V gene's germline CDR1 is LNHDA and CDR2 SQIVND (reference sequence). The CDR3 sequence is CASSKATTDTQYF. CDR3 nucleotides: TGTGCCAGTAGTAAAGCAACCACAGATACGCAGTATTTT.

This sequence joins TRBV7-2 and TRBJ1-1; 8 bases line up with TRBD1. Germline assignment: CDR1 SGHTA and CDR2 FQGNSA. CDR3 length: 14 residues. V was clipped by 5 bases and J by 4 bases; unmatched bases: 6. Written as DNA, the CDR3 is TGTGCCAGCAGCCCAGACAGGGGATCCACTGAAGCTTTCTTT. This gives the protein CASSPDRGSTEAFF. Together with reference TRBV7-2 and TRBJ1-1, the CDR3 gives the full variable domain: GAGVSQSPSNKVTEKGKDVELRCDPISGHTALYWYRQSLGQGLEFLIYFQGNSAPDKSGLPSDRFSAERTGGSVSTLTIQRTQQEDSAVYLCASSPDRGSTEAFFGQGTRLTVV.

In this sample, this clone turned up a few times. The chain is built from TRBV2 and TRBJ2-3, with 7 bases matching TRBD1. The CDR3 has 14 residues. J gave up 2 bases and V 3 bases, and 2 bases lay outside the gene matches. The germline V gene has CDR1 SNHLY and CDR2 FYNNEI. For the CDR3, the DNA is TGTGCCAGCAGTGATGGACAGGCCACAGATACGCAGTATTTT. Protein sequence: CASSDGQATDTQYF.

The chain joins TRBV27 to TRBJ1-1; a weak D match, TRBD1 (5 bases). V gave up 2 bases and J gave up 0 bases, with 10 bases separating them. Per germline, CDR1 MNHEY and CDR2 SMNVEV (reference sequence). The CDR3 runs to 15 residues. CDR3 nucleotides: TGTGCCAGCAGTTTACGGGGGGTCATGAACACTGAAGCTTTCTTT. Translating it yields CASSLRGVMNTEAFF.

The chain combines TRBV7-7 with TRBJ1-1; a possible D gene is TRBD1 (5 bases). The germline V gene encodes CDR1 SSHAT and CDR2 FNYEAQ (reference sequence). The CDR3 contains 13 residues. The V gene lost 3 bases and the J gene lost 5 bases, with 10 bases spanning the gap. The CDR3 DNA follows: TGTGCCAGCAGCTTGGTGGCAGGGACTGAAGCTTTCTTT. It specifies CASSLVAGTEAFF.

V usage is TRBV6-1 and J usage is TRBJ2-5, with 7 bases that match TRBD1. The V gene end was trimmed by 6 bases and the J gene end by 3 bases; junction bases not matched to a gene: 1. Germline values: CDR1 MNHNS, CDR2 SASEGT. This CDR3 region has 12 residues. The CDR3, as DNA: TGTGCCAGCAGCGACAGGGAAGAGACCCAGTACTTC. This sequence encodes CASSDREETQYF.

In DNA, the CDR3 is TGTGCCAGCAGCCGCACGGGACAGGGGGCAGAGACCCAGTACTTC. This translates into CASSRTGQGAETQYF. The chain recombines TRBV5-4 with TRBJ2-5, with 12 bases identical to TRBD1. The CDR3 runs to 15 residues. Germline V lookup: CDR1 SGHNT, CDR2 YYREEE (reference sequence). The V segment lost 4 bases and the J segment 4 bases; nucleotides outside the gene matches: 5. The whole variable domain, filled in from reference TRBV5-4 and TRBJ2-5, reads ETGVTQSPTHLIKTRGQQVTLRCSSQSGHNTVSWYQQALGQGPQFIFQYYREEENGRGNFPPRFSGLQFPNYSSELNVNALELDDSALYLCASSRTGQGAETQYFGPGTRLLVL.

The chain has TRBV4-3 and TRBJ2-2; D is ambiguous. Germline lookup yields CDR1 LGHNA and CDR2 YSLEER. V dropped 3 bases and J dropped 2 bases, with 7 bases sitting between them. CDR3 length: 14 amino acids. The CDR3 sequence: CASSHNSNTGELFF. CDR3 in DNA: TGCGCCAGCAGCCATAACAGCAACACCGGGGAGCTGTTTTTT.

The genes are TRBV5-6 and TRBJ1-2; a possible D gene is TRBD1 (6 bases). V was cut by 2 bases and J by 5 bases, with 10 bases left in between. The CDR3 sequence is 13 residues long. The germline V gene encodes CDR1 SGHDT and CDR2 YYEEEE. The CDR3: CASSLAGQYGYTF. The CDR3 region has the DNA TGTGCCAGCAGCTTAGCCGGACAGTATGGCTACACCTTC.

CDR3 in amino acids: CASSGQGARVEQYF. The CDR3 coding sequence is TGTGCCAGCAGCGGACAGGGGGCAAGAGTCGAGCAGTACTTC. The chain combines TRBV6-1 with TRBJ2-7, with 11 bases that match TRBD1. This CDR3 has 14 residues. From germline, CDR1 is MNHNS and CDR2 SASEGT. V was clipped by 6 bases and J by 6 bases; unmatched bases: 7.

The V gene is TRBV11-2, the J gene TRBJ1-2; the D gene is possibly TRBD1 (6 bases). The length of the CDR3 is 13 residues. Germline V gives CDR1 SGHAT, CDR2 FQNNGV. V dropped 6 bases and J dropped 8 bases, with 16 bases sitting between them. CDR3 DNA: TGTGCCAGCAGTCCTGACAGGCAAGGCGGCTACACCTTC. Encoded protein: CASSPDRQGGYTF.

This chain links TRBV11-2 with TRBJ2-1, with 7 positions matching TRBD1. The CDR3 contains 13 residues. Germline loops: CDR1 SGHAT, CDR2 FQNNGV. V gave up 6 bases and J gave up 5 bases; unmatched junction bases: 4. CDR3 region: CASRWTGNNEQFF. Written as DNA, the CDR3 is TGTGCCAGCAGGTGGACAGGAAACAATGAGCAGTTCTTC.

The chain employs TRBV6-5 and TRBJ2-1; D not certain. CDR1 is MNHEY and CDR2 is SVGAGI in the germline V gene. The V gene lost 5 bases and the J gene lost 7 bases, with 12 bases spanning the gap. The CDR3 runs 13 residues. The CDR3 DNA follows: TGTGCCAGCAGTGGGCCGTTAAGAAATGAGCAGTTCTTC. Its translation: CASSGPLRNEQFF.

The CDR3 DNA sequence: TGCGCCAGCAGCCAAGACATTACTCCGGACAATGAGCAGTTCTTC. This translates into CASSQDITPDNEQFF. V and J are TRBV4-3 and TRBJ2-1; no clear D gene. Trimming took 0 bases from V and 5 from J, leaving 11 bases between them. This CDR3 is built from 15 residues. From germline, CDR1 is LGHNA and CDR2 YSLEER.

The CDR3 DNA reads as TGTGCCAGCAGCCAAGATTGGACAGGGGTCGGGGAGCTGTTTTTT. Translation: CASSQDWTGVGELFF. The rearrangement uses TRBV14 and TRBJ2-2; TRBD1 matches at 9 bases. Germline values: CDR1 SGHDN, CDR2 FVKESK. The V and J ends lost 0 bases and 7 bases, in that order; junction bases with no gene match: 3. The CDR3 is 15 residues long.

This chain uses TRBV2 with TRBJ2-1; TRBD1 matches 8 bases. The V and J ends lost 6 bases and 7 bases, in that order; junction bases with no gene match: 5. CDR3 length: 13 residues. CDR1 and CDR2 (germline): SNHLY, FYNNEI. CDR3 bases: TGTGCCAGCAGCCAGGGGGCCTTGAATGAGCAGTTCTTC. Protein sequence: CASSQGALNEQFF.

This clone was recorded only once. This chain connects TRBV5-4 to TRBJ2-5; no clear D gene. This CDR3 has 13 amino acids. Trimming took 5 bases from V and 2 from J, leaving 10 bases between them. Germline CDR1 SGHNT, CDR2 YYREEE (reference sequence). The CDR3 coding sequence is TGTGCCAGCAGACTGGGCCAACAAGAGACCCAGTACTTC. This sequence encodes CASRLGQQETQYF.

CDR3 in DNA: TGCGCCAGCAAGGGACAGGTTACCTACGAGCAGTACTTC. It codes for CASKGQVTYEQYF. This chain joins TRBV5-1 and TRBJ2-7, with TRBD1 matching 8 bases. This CDR3 has 13 residues. The V gene's germline CDR1 is SGHRS and CDR2 YFSETQ. V was pared by 6 bases and J by 2 bases, with 4 bases of the junction left unmatched.

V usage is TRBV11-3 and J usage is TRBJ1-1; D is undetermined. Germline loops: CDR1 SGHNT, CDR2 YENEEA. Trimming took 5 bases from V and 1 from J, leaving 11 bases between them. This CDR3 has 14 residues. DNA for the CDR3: TGTGCCAGCAGCCCTGGAGTCCAGAACACTGAAGCTTTCTTT. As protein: CASSPGVQNTEAFF.